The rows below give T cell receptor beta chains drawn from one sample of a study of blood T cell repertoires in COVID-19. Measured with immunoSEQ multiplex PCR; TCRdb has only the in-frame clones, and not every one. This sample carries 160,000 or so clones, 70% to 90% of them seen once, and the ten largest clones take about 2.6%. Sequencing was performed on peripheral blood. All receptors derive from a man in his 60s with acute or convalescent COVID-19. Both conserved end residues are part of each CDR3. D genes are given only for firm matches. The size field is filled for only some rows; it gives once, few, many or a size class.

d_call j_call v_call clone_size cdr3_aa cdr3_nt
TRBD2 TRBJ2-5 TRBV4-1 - CASSQDGERGAQETQYF TGCGCCAGCAGCCAAGATGGGGAGCGGGGGGCCCAAGAGACCCAGTACTTC
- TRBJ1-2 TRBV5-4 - CASSPASGQTGWGYGYTF TGTGCCAGCAGCCCCGCGTCCGGACAGACGGGTTGGGGCTATGGCTACACCTTC
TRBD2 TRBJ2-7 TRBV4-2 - CASSQFGGAEEQYF TGTGCCAGCAGCCAATTCGGGGGGGCGGAGGAGCAGTACTTC
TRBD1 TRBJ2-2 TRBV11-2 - CASSLGAGTDFYGELFF TGTGCCAGCAGCTTAGGGGCTGGGACAGATTTTTACGGGGAGCTGTTTTTT
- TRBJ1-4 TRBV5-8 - CASSRDPGTNNEKLFF TGTGCCAGCAGCCGGGATCCGGGTACTAATAATGAAAAACTGTTTTTT
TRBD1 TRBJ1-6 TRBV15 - CATSSRGTGGSPLHF TGTGCCACCAGCTCCCGTGGGACAGGGGGTTCACCCCTCCACTTT
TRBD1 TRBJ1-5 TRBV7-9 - CASSYGQGPYQPQHF TGTGCCAGCAGCTACGGACAGGGCCCATATCAGCCCCAGCATTTT
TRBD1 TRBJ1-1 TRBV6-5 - CASNYLPGQGDTEAFF TGTGCCAGCAATTATTTACCGGGACAGGGAGACACTGAAGCTTTCTTT
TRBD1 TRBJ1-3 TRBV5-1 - CASATGTGVTNSGNTIYF TGCGCCAGCGCAACCGGGACAGGGGTAACTAACTCTGGAAACACCATATATTTT
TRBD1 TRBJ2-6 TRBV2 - CASSVTRDRLTF TGTGCCAGCAGTGTCACCCGGGACAGGCTGACTTTC
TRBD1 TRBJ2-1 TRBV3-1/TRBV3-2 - CASSPPRTGAYNEQFF TGTGCCAGCAGCCCCCCAAGGACAGGGGCCTACAATGAGCAGTTCTTC
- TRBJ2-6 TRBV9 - CASSPNTGGANVLTF TGTGCCAGCAGCCCGAATACGGGAGGGGCCAACGTCCTGACTTTC
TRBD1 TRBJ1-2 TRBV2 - CARQGQSNYGYTF TGTGCCAGGCAGGGACAGAGTAACTATGGCTACACCTTC
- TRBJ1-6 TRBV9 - CASSVDLSYNSPLHF TGTGCCAGCAGCGTAGATCTCTCCTATAATTCACCCCTCCACTTT
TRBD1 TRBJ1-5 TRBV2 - CASSLPGTGGYQPQHF TGTGCCAGCAGTCTTCCCGGGACAGGGGGTTATCAGCCCCAGCATTTT
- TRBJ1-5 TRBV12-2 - CASRLDRRQPQHF TGTGCAAGTCGCTTAGACAGGCGTCAGCCCCAGCATTTT
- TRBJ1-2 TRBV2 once CASRPTRVGDYGYTF TGTGCCAGCAGACCTACGAGAGTAGGGGACTATGGCTACACCTTC
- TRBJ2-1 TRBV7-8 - CASSPYNEQFF TGTGCCAGCAGCCCATACAATGAGCAGTTCTTC
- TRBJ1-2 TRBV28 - CASNLWGGDYGYTF TGTGCCAGCAACCTTTGGGGAGGGGACTATGGCTACACCTTC
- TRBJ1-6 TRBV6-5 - CASSNFRGRNSPLHF TGTGCCAGCAGCAACTTCAGGGGTCGAAATTCACCCCTCCACTTT
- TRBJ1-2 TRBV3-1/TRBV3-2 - CASSQEFLGRFREGSYGYTF TGTGCCAGCAGCCAAGAGTTTTTAGGCAGGTTTCGTGAGGGAAGCTATGGCTACACCTTC
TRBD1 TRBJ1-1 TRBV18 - CASSPTGSGTEAFF TGTGCCAGCTCTCCGACAGGGTCGGGCACTGAAGCTTTCTTT
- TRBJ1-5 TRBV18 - CASSPRSGLDNQPQHF TGTGCCAGCTCACCTCGGTCGGGTCTGGACAATCAGCCCCAGCATTTT
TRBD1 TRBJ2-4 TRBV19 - CASSMPGGNIQYF TGTGCCAGTAGTATGCCAGGGGGAAACATTCAGTACTTC
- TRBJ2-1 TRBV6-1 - CASSEERRNEQFF TGTGCCAGCAGTGAGGAAAGGAGGAATGAGCAGTTCTTC
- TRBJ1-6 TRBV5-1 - CASRGGDNSPLHF TGCGCCAGCAGAGGAGGGGATAATTCACCCCTCCACTTT
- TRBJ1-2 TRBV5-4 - CASSFRDNGYTF TGTGCCAGCAGCTTCCGGGACAATGGCTACACCTTC
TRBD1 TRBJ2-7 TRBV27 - CASSLARDSEQYF TGTGCCAGCAGTTTAGCCCGGGACAGTGAGCAGTACTTC
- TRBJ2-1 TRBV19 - CASSMEGGLNEQFF TGTGCCAGTAGTATGGAGGGGGGGCTAAATGAGCAGTTCTTC
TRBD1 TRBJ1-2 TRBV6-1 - CASSDRDRLYGYTF TGTGCCAGCAGTGACAGGGACAGACTCTATGGCTACACCTTC
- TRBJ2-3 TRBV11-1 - CASSSRSDTQYF TGTGCCAGCAGCTCCCGTTCAGATACGCAGTATTTT
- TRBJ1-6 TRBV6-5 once CASSLRWDSNSPLHF TGTGCCAGCAGTCTCCGATGGGACTCTAATTCACCCCTCCACTTT
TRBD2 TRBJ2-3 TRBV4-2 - CASSQETSGGHGTDTQYF TGTGCCAGCAGCCAAGAAACTAGCGGGGGGCACGGCACAGATACGCAGTATTTT
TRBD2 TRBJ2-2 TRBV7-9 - CASRTGLAGGNTGELFF TGTGCCAGCAGAACCGGACTAGCGGGGGGGAACACCGGGGAGCTGTTTTTT
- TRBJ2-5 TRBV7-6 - CASSFSLQETQYF TGTGCCAGCAGCTTCAGTCTCCAAGAGACCCAGTACTTC
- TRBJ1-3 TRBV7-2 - CASSRERAAGNTIYF TGTGCCAGCAGCCGGGAGCGGGCGGCTGGAAACACCATATATTTT
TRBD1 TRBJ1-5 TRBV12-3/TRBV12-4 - CASSPDRTQPQHF TGTGCCAGCAGCCCGGACAGGACCCAGCCCCAGCATTTT
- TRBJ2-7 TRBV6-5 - CASSGYHEQYF TGTGCCAGCAGCGGGTACCACGAGCAGTACTTC
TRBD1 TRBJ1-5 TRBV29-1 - CSVEEGGGQPQHF TGCAGCGTTGAAGAAGGGGGCGGTCAGCCCCAGCATTTT
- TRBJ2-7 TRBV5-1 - CASQTENSYEQYF TGCGCCAGCCAGACAGAAAACTCCTACGAGCAGTACTTC
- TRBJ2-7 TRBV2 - CASREQGNSYEQYF TGTGCCAGCAGAGAACAGGGAAACTCCTACGAGCAGTACTTC
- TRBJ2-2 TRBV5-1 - CASSLRGHGGRTGELFF TGCGCCAGCAGCTTAAGGGGCCACGGGGGTCGGACCGGGGAGCTGTTTTTT
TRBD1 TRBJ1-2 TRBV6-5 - CASSYTGQGAGYTF TGTGCCAGCAGTTACACGGGACAGGGGGCGGGCTACACCTTC
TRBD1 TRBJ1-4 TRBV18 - CASSPGTGVREKLFF TGTGCCAGCTCACCCGGGACAGGTGTTCGAGAAAAACTGTTTTTT
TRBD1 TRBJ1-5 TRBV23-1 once CASSQSNGQGNQPQHF TGCGCCAGCAGTCAATCGAACGGACAGGGGAATCAGCCCCAGCATTTT
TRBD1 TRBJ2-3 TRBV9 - CASSGRDRVTDTQYF TGTGCCAGCAGCGGCCGGGACAGAGTCACAGATACGCAGTATTTT
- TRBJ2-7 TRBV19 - CASSPTRSYEQYF TGTGCCAGTAGTCCGACTAGATCCTACGAGCAGTACTTC
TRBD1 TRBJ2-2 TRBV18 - CASSPRTGNTGELFF TGTGCCAGCTCACCTCGGACAGGGAACACCGGGGAGCTGTTTTTT
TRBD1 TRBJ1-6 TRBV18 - CASSPSYGTADHNSPLHF TGTGCCAGCTCACCATCGTACGGGACAGCCGATCATAATTCACCCCTCCACTTT
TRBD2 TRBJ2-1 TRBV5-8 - CASSLAGLAVNNEQFF TGTGCCAGCAGCTTGGCCGGACTAGCGGTTAACAATGAGCAGTTCTTC
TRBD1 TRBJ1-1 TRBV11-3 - CASSVKRGTGGSRTEAFF TGTGCCAGCAGCGTCAAGCGGGGGACAGGGGGCTCTCGGACTGAAGCTTTCTTT
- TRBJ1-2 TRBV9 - CASSVVADYGYTF TGTGCCAGCAGCGTAGTGGCGGACTATGGCTACACCTTC
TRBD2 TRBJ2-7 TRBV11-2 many CASSLDGPPGGWTYEQYF TGTGCCAGCAGCTTAGATGGGCCTCCGGGGGGGTGGACCTACGAGCAGTACTTC
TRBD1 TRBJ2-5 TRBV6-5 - CASEPRTGIGETQYF TGTGCCAGCGAGCCTCGGACAGGAATTGGGGAGACCCAGTACTTC
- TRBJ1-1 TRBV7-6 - CASSYTNRFNTEAFF TGTGCCAGCAGCTACACTAACAGGTTCAACACTGAAGCTTTCTTT
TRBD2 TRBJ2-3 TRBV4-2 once CASSLGLAGGLDFTDTQYF TGTGCCAGCAGCCTGGGACTAGCGGGGGGACTCGACTTCACAGATACGCAGTATTTT
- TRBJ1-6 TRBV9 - CASSARGVRSRRHNSPLHF TGTGCCAGCAGCGCCAGGGGTGTCAGATCGAGAAGGCATAATTCACCCCTCCACTTT
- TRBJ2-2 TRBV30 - CAWSLGPVEHRGAVF TGTGCCTGGAGTCTTGGGCCCGTCGAACACCGGGGAGCTGTTTTT
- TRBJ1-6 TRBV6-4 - CASSDSSSSYNSPLHF TGTGCCAGCAGTGATTCGAGTAGCTCCTATAATTCACCCCTCCACTTT